These 20 T cell receptor beta chains were all obtained from the same sample, sequenced in a study of blood T cell repertoires in COVID-19. Profiled with immunoSEQ multiplex PCR; TCRdb holds only in-frame clones, not every one. The sample includes a few hundred thousand clones, approximately 88% of them seen just once. Material: PBMCs or T cells enriched from blood (not recorded which). These TCRs come from a young woman who had recovered from COVID-19.

This chain joins TRBV28 and TRBJ1-5, with unresolved D. Trimming removed 3 bases from V and 2 bases from J, with 14 bases in between. The germline gives CDR1 MDHEN, CDR2 SYDVKM. There are 16 residues in the CDR3. The CDR3 nucleotides read TGTGCCAGCAGTTTGTACAAGAGGGTTGGCAATCAGCCCCAGCATTTT. Its translation: CASSLYKRVGNQPQHF.

This clone appeared a single time. The chain recombines TRBV19 with TRBJ2-2; TRBD1 aligns across 8 bases. Germline assignment: CDR1 LNHDA and CDR2 SQIVND (reference sequence). Trimming took 3 bases from V and 5 from J; bases not matched to a gene: 5. The CDR3 length is 15 residues. In DNA form, the CDR3 reads TGTGCCAGTAGTATTGGCTACAGGGGGACCGGGGAGCTGTTTTTT. This translates into CASSIGYRGTGELFF.

The chain links TRBV7-2 to TRBJ2-1; D is possibly TRBD2 (6 bases). This CDR3 comprises 15 residues. Trimming removed 2 bases at V and 1 base at J, with 9 bases between. In germline, CDR1 is SGHTA, CDR2 FQGNSA. The CDR3, as DNA: TGTGCCAGCAGCTTAATAGCGGATTCCTACAATGAGCAGTTCTTC. Residues: CASSLIADSYNEQFF.

V usage is TRBV9 and J usage is TRBJ2-1, with D perhaps matching TRBD2 (6 bases). Germline lookup yields CDR1 SGDLS and CDR2 YYNGEE. Trimming removed 0 bases from V and 8 bases from J, with 12 bases in between. The CDR3 is 14 residues long. The CDR3 sequence: CASSVVDGGYEQFF. The CDR3, as DNA: TGTGCCAGCAGCGTAGTGGATGGAGGGTATGAGCAGTTCTTC.

The rearrangement links TRBV18 to TRBJ1-1; D remains unclear. Trimming left V 3 bases short and J 8 bases short, with 10 bases between. Germline CDR1 reads KGHSH; CDR2 reads LQKENI. CDR3 size: 12 residues. The DNA of the CDR3 is TGTGCCAGCTCACCCCTAGGTTCGGAAGCTTTCTTT. It specifies CASSPLGSEAFF. The variable domain in full, with the rest retrieved from reference TRBV18 and TRBJ1-1, is NAGVMQNPRHLVRRRGQEARLRCSPMKGHSHVYWYRQLPEEGLKFMVYLQKENIIDESGMPKERFSAEFPKEGPSILRIQQVVRGDSAAYFCASSPLGSEAFFGQGTRLTVV.

CDR3 nucleotides: TGTGCCAGCAGCGGGATCGACAGGGGGCGTCATGAAAAACTGTTTTTT. Translated: CASSGIDRGRHEKLFF. The chain is built from TRBV7-9 and TRBJ1-4, with 10 nucleotides matching TRBD1. Germline trimming cut 5 bases from V and 6 bases from J; bases unmatched to any gene: 9. The CDR3 contains 16 residues. Germline lookup yields CDR1 SEHNR and CDR2 FQNEAQ (reference sequence).

The sample holds one count of this clone. The rearrangement joins TRBV28 to TRBJ1-1; 9 bases are a match to TRBD1. V gave up 5 bases and J gave up 4 bases; unmatched junction bases: 8. This CDR3 is built from 15 residues. Germline V gene sequence: CDR1 MDHEN, CDR2 SYDVKM. The CDR3 here is CASSTYRGRVTEAFF. In nucleotides, the CDR3 is TGTGCCAGCAGTACCTACAGGGGGCGCGTCACTGAAGCTTTCTTT.

This clone was recorded only once. V and J are TRBV11-2 and TRBJ2-5; 7 bases line up with TRBD1. Trimming at V came to 2 bases and at J to 2 bases, leaving 2 bases not matched to a gene. The CDR3 loop spans 14 amino acids. Germline CDR1 is SGHAT and CDR2 is FQNNGV. The CDR3 reads CASSLWDRQETQYF. The DNA for the CDR3 is TGTGCCAGCAGCTTATGGGACAGACAAGAGACCCAGTACTTC.

The chain recombines TRBV27 with TRBJ1-5, with D possibly matching TRBD1 (5 bases). The length of the CDR3 is 15 residues. V lost 5 bases and J lost 0, with 11 bases in between. Germline V gene sequence: CDR1 MNHEY, CDR2 SMNVEV (reference sequence). CDR3 sequence: CASSPQTVSNQPQHF. CDR3 bases: TGTGCCAGCAGTCCCCAGACAGTTAGCAATCAGCCCCAGCATTTT.

The chain carries TRBV3-1 (or the pseudogene TRBV3-2) and TRBJ2-5, with 8 bases fitting TRBD1. The germline V gene encodes CDR1 LGHDT and CDR2 YNNKEL (reference sequence). Trimming took 4 bases from V and 1 from J; bases not matched to a gene: 5. The CDR3 runs to 15 residues. The CDR3 DNA follows: TGTGCCAGCAGCCTCACTGGGACAGGCCAAGAGACCCAGTACTTC. Its translation is CASSLTGTGQETQYF.

The V call is TRBV29-1, the J call TRBJ1-2; unclear D gene. Germline-derived CDR1 and CDR2 are SQVTM and ANQGSEA. V lost 7 bases to trimming and J lost 6 bases, with 6 bases between them. This CDR3 spans 9 amino acids. The CDR3 region has the DNA TGCAGCGATGGAGATGGCTACACCTTC. Protein sequence: CSDGDGYTF.

This clone was detected once. CDR3 bases: TGTGCCAGCAGCCTCCTCGATACGCAGTATTTT. It yields the protein CASSLLDTQYF. J is TRBJ2-3 and V is TRBV9; unclear D gene. From germline, CDR1 is SGDLS and CDR2 YYNGEE. The CDR3 runs 11 residues. Trimming shortened V by 4 bases and J by 6 bases, and 6 bases separated the two germline ends. The full variable domain, in which reference TRBV9 and TRBJ2-3 provide the parts outside the CDR3, is DSGVTQTPKHLITATGQRVTLRCSPRSGDLSVYWYQQSLDQGLQFLIQYYNGEERAKGNILERFSAQQFPDLHSELNLSSLELGDSALYFCASSLLDTQYFGPGTRLTVL.

This clone was observed a handful of times. CDR3 amino acids: CASSFRDSNEKLFF. As DNA, the CDR3 is TGTGCCAGCAGTTTTAGGGACAGTAATGAAAAACTGTTTTTT. The J gene is TRBJ1-4, the V gene TRBV28, with 7 bases aligning to TRBD1. The CDR3 contains 14 residues. CDR1 is MDHEN, CDR2 SYDVKM, per germline. Losses at the gene ends were 3 bases for V and 4 bases for J; bases not matched to a gene: 2.

To note about this clone: At the DNA level, this CDR3 is encoded by other sequences in the same sample as well. CDR3 coding DNA: TGTGCCAGCTCACCGTCGGGCGGGAGCTCCTACGAGCAGTACTTC. It translates to CASSPSGGSSYEQYF. The gene calls are TRBV18 and TRBJ2-7, with TRBD2 identical over 7 bases. The junction had 5 bases not matched to a gene; V was cut back by 3 bases and J by 0 bases. Germline V gives CDR1 KGHSH, CDR2 LQKENI. The CDR3 spans 15 residues.

The V and J genes are TRBV4-1 and TRBJ1-3, with a weak D call TRBD1 (5 bases). V lost 4 bases, J lost 2 bases, and 12 bases lay in between. The germline V gene encodes CDR1 MGHRA and CDR2 YSYEKL. CDR3 size: 15 residues. The CDR3 sequence: CASSRVIGAGNTIYF. The CDR3 DNA sequence: TGCGCCAGCAGCCGGGTTATAGGGGCTGGAAACACCATATATTTT.

The V call is TRBV15, the J call TRBJ1-1, with D possibly TRBD1 on 6 matching bases. CDR1 LNHNV and CDR2 YYDKDF come from the germline V gene (reference sequence). V was cut by 6 bases and J by 0 bases, with 14 bases left in between. This CDR3 has 15 residues. Here the CDR3 DNA reads TGTGCCACCAGAACAGGGTCGAGGTTGAACACTGAAGCTTTCTTT. Translated, it gives CATRTGSRLNTEAFF.

This chain links TRBV7-9 with TRBJ2-1; 9 bases are a match to TRBD1. Trimming removed 2 bases from V and 4 bases from J; junction bases left unmatched: 6. The CDR3 sequence is 16 residues long. CDR1 and CDR2 from the germline V gene are SEHNR and FQNEAQ (reference sequence). CDR3 in DNA: TGTGCCAGCAGCTTATATACAGGGGGCGCGTACAATGAGCAGTTCTTC. This gives the protein CASSLYTGGAYNEQFF.

The chain has TRBV7-2 and TRBJ1-2; possible D gene TRBD1, 5 bases. V was pared by 3 bases and J by 4 bases, with 9 bases between. CDR3 length: 13 residues. CDR1 and CDR2 (germline): SGHTA, FQGNSA. As DNA, the CDR3 is TGTGCCAGCAGCTTCCAGGGTACCTATGGCTACACCTTC. Its protein product is CASSFQGTYGYTF.

In this sample, this clone turned up once. The CDR3 DNA reads TGTGCCACCAGTGATTTTGGGGAGGTAGAAGAGACCCAGTACTTC. Translating gives CATSDFGEVEETQYF. This rearrangement joins TRBV24-1 to TRBJ2-5; a weak D match, TRBD2 (6 bases). The CDR3 covers 15 residues. V dropped 1 base and J dropped 3 bases, with 11 bases sitting between them. The V gene's germline CDR1 is KGHDR and CDR2 SFDVKD.

The gene calls are TRBV5-8 and TRBJ2-1; 10 nucleotides line up with TRBD1. The V segment lost 4 bases and the J segment 5 bases; nucleotides outside the gene matches: 6. This CDR3 region has 15 residues. The V gene's germline CDR1 is SGHTS and CDR2 YDEGEE. This chain's CDR3 is CASSAAGTGDNEQFF. The CDR3 DNA is TGTGCCAGCAGCGCAGCCGGGACAGGGGACAATGAGCAGTTCTTC.